A single T cell receptor beta chain is shown here with its context. What it binds is unknown. Trimming took 1 base from V and 0 from J, leaving 23 bases between them. Per germline, CDR1 SGDLS and CDR2 YYNGEE. This CDR3 has 20 residues. These data belong to a study of Ad26.COV2.S vaccination and SARS-CoV-2 variants. Whole-study findings and limits: Among vaccine recipients, spike-specific TCR breadth exceeded that of placebo recipients.

The protocol was immunoSEQ multiplex PCR, while the TCRdb copy is restricted to in-frame clones and leaves out a portion. The sample lists roughly 180,000 clones, around 85% occurring once. The chain links TRBV9 to TRBJ2-4; possibly TRBD1 for D (5 bases). Sequences were derived from peripheral blood, sampled after recovery from COVID-19. This TCR derives from a human donor who had recovered from COVID-19. Here the CDR3 reads CASSVRFQSQGAIAKNIQYF. In nucleotides, the CDR3 is TGTGCCAGCAGCGTACGGTTTCAATCTCAGGGCGCCATAGCCAAAAACATTCAGTACTTC.